The next 15 T cell receptor beta chains were all read from a single sample in a study of cytomegalovirus exposure and HLA in healthy donors. 13 Jbeta primers and 60 Vbeta primers were used for the PCR. Measured with immunoSEQ multiplex PCR; TCRdb has only the in-frame clones, and not every one. Here the sample spans 170,000 or so clones, roughly 80% being singletons. The sequencing sample was made of PBMCs. The receptors originated from a man aged 30 to 45 in good health and CMV-seropositive.

This chain uses TRBV25-1 with TRBJ2-1; D is perhaps TRBD2 (6 bases). Germline lookup yields CDR1 MGHDK and CDR2 SYGVNS. Trimming cost V 3 bases and J 9 bases, with 12 bases left between them. There are 13 residues in the CDR3. The CDR3 nucleotides are TGTGCCAGCAGTGATACGGGAGTTTCTGAGCAGTTCTTC. It specifies CASSDTGVSEQFF.

The chain recombines TRBV6-5 with TRBJ1-4; D gene uncertain. The germline V gene encodes CDR1 MNHEY and CDR2 SVGAGI. The CDR3 is 14 amino acids. V lost 0 bases and J 5 bases, leaving 7 bases between the germline ends. CDR3 sequence (DNA): TGTGCCAGCAGTTACTCTCGCCGGAATGAAAAACTGTTTTTT. It translates to CASSYSRRNEKLFF.

The count of this clone is one. CDR3 sequence reads: CASGSIAGQEFNEQFF. The CDR3 DNA reads TGTGCTAGTGGCTCTATTGCGGGACAGGAGTTCAATGAGCAGTTCTTC. The rearrangement links TRBV12-5 to TRBJ2-1; TRBD1 matches at 8 bases. Germline CDR1 and CDR2: LGHNT and FRNRAP. V lost 6 bases and J lost 6; bases outside the gene matches: 13. This CDR3 is built from 16 residues.

This clone was detected a few times. The rearrangement uses TRBV6-4 and TRBJ2-1; tentatively, D is TRBD2 (6 bases). The CDR3 consists of 16 residues. Per the germline V gene, CDR1 is MRHNA and CDR2 is SNTAGT. V lost 0 bases, J lost 2 bases, and 11 bases lay in between. CDR3 in amino acids: CASSDSASAPYNEQFF. As DNA, the CDR3 is TGTGCCAGCAGTGACTCAGCTAGCGCACCCTACAATGAGCAGTTCTTC.

The chain is built from TRBV19 and TRBJ2-2; D call uncertain. V was shortened by 10 bases and J by 2 bases, with 11 bases between the two germline ends. Germline loops: CDR1 LNHDA, CDR2 SQIVND (reference sequence). CDR3 length equals 13 residues. The DNA for the CDR3 is TGTGCCACCTCCGTGGCCAACACCGGGGAGCTGTTTTTT. Translated: CATSVANTGELFF.

The rearrangement links TRBV30 to TRBJ2-4; TRBD1 matches 7 bases. CDR3 size: 14 residues. From germline, CDR1 is GTSNPN and CDR2 SVGIG (reference sequence). V trimming: 1 base; J trimming: 2 bases; junction bases outside the gene matches: 2. This CDR3 reads CAWSDRGTKNIQYF. CDR3 DNA: TGTGCCTGGAGTGACAGGGGAACCAAAAACATTCAGTACTTC.

The gene calls are TRBV5-4 and TRBJ1-4; 7 nucleotides match TRBD1. The CDR3 sequence is 19 residues long. Germline V gene sequence: CDR1 SGHNT, CDR2 YYREEE (reference sequence). Trimming cost V 4 bases and J 0 bases; bases outside gene matches: 15. This chain's CDR3 is CASSRYNIRTGATNEKLFF. In DNA form, the CDR3 reads TGTGCCAGCAGCCGTTATAACATTAGAACAGGGGCAACTAATGAAAAACTGTTTTTT.

The rearrangement joins TRBV30 to TRBJ1-6; D possibly corresponds to TRBD1 (6 bases). V was cut by 0 bases and J by 8 bases, with 17 bases left in between. Germline V gives CDR1 GTSNPN, CDR2 SVGIG (reference sequence). CDR3 size: 16 residues. The CDR3 DNA sequence: TGTGCCTGGAGTGTAGGTTGGCAGGGGCGGGATTCACCCCTCCACTTT. This codes for CAWSVGWQGRDSPLHF.

This clone was found a few times. V and J are TRBV6-5 and TRBJ2-7, with TRBD2 identical over 9 bases. Germline-derived CDR1 and CDR2 are MNHEY and SVGAGI. This CDR3 has 14 residues. V shed 4 bases, J shed 3 bases, and the junction held 4 bases outside the gene matches. The CDR3 coding sequence is TGTGCCAGCAGTTGGGGTAGCGGGGGCTACGAGCAGTACTTC. It translates to CASSWGSGGYEQYF.

V usage is TRBV10-2 and J usage is TRBJ1-1; no definite D call. The germline CDR1 and CDR2 sequences are WSHSY and SAAADI. The CDR3 is 11 amino acids. The V and J ends lost 3 bases and 7 bases respectively, with 6 bases between them. This chain's CDR3 is CASSDSFEAFF. The CDR3 bases are TGCGCCAGCAGTGACAGTTTTGAAGCTTTCTTT.

The chain couples TRBV5-5 to TRBJ1-3; D is unresolved. This CDR3 contains 14 residues. Germline CDR1 and CDR2: SGHKS and YYEKEE (reference sequence). Trimming cost V 4 bases and J 0 bases, with 8 bases left between them. CDR3 loop: CASSLLNSGNTIYF. CDR3 DNA: TGTGCCAGCAGCCTACTAAACTCTGGAAACACCATATATTTT.

This chain links TRBV19 with TRBJ1-4, with 9 bases identical to TRBD1. CDR1 and CDR2 (germline): LNHDA, SQIVND (reference sequence). V was pared by 3 bases and J by 6 bases, with 5 bases of the junction left unmatched. The CDR3 loop spans 15 amino acids. CDR3 amino acids: CASSIYRGQDEKLFF. CDR3 sequence (DNA): TGTGCCAGTAGTATCTACAGGGGGCAGGATGAAAAACTGTTTTTT.

The chain carries TRBV5-1 and TRBJ2-7, with TRBD1 identical over 9 bases. J lost 2 bases, V lost 5 bases, and 8 bases had no gene match. The CDR3 spans 15 residues. Germline V gene sequence: CDR1 SGHRS, CDR2 YFSETQ. The CDR3 spells CASRADRGTTYEQYF. CDR3 sequence (DNA): TGCGCCAGCAGAGCCGACAGGGGGACGACCTACGAGCAGTACTTC.

The V call is TRBV5-4, the J call TRBJ2-2; D perhaps matches TRBD2 (6 bases). The germline V gene encodes CDR1 SGHNT and CDR2 YYREEE (reference sequence). This CDR3 contains 16 residues. Deletions cut 4 bases from V and 1 base from J, with 14 bases between. The CDR3, as DNA: TGTGCCAGCAGCGGGCCGGGAGCTTTGAACACCGGGGAGCTGTTTTTT. This sequence encodes CASSGPGALNTGELFF.

The chain recombines TRBV7-2 with TRBJ2-3; TRBD2 is a possible D gene (5 bases). Germline V CDR1 and CDR2: SGHTA, FQGNSA. The CDR3 is 14 residues long. The ends were cut back, 5 bases at V and 0 bases at J, with 9 bases in the middle. The CDR3 here is CASSPDFSTDTQYF. The DNA for the CDR3 is TGTGCCAGCAGCCCGGACTTCAGCACAGATACGCAGTATTTT.